This is a list of T cell receptor beta chains from one sample in a study of blood T cell repertoires in COVID-19. Using immunoSEQ multiplex PCR, the repertoire was profiled, and TCRdb retains in-frame clones only, with some absent. The data hold approximately 200,000 clones, with more than 80% observed a single time. Sequences were obtained from PBMCs or T cells enriched from blood (not recorded which). The receptors shown here come from a woman younger than 35 in a cohort exposed to, infected with or recovered from COVID-19 (not recorded which). Both conserved end residues are part of each CDR3. Where a row states a size, it is once, few, many or the class of an expanded clone; other rows omit it.

abundance	v_gene	j_gene	CDR3aa
NA	TRBV3-1/TRBV3-2	TRBJ2-7	CASSTGLAGAYEQYF
NA	TRBV5-6	TRBJ1-5	CASSRTGPNQPQHF
NA	TRBV10-3	TRBJ2-5	CAISGGQETQYF
NA	TRBV12-3/TRBV12-4	TRBJ1-2	CASSRGTASGYTF
NA	TRBV9	TRBJ2-2	CASSVSGLAGNTGELFF
NA	TRBV7-9	TRBJ1-1	CASSLGQGTEAFF
NA	TRBV24-1	TRBJ2-2	CATSWGAGELFF
NA	TRBV12-5	TRBJ1-4	CASGLVGPPTNEKLFF
NA	TRBV7-9	TRBJ1-2	CASSSGQHYGYTF
once	TRBV9	TRBJ2-6	CASSVDSSSGANVLTF
NA	TRBV11-2	TRBJ2-7	CASSLDPRGEQYF
NA	TRBV18	TRBJ2-2	CASSPPGGNTGELFF
NA	TRBV7-3	TRBJ2-1	CASSLKALGAGYNEQFF
NA	TRBV6-5	TRBJ1-6	CASSYTVGQGSSPLHF
once	TRBV18	TRBJ1-3	CASSPRERGAGNTIYF
NA	TRBV21-1	TRBJ1-1	CASSKDEVENSNTEAFF
NA	TRBV10-3	TRBJ2-1	CATGLAFDNEQFF
NA	TRBV10-1	TRBJ2-1	CASSPAGPYNEQFF
NA	TRBV19	TRBJ2-1	CASSTPGEQFF
once	TRBV7-9	TRBJ1-2	CASSLEGRVYGYTF
NA	TRBV19	TRBJ1-4	CASSPRDEGANEKLFF
NA	TRBV3-1/TRBV3-2	TRBJ2-2	CASSRQGAGELFF
NA	TRBV27	TRBJ1-2	CASSSAPGQGYYGYTF
NA	TRBV5-1	TRBJ1-1	CASSPNRGNTEAFF
NA	TRBV19	TRBJ2-2	CASSIAGGAHTGELFF
NA	TRBV10-2	TRBJ1-4	CASSDQWEKLFF
NA	TRBV19	TRBJ1-5	CASSIRQGDQPQHF
once	TRBV18	TRBJ1-1	CASSPRTGVFTEAFF
NA	TRBV2	TRBJ1-2	CASSRDMRGYTF
NA	TRBV7-9	TRBJ1-4	CASSSPWTGEKLFF
NA	TRBV21-1	TRBJ2-6	CASSAIQGSSGANVLTF
NA	TRBV7-6	TRBJ2-7	CASSLGGIYEQYF
NA	TRBV9	TRBJ2-2	CASNRGGLAVTGELFF
NA	TRBV14	TRBJ1-1	CASSLGGGSNTEAFF
NA	TRBV20-1	TRBJ1-5	CSASTGQGRVGNQPQHF
NA	TRBV11-3	TRBJ2-1	CASSPRTSGSGYYNEQFF
once	TRBV27	TRBJ2-1	CASSWGLAGGGGNEQFF
NA	TRBV5-4	TRBJ2-3	CASRSGLAGGNTDTQYF
NA	TRBV5-5	TRBJ1-1	CASSRSGTGKNTEAFF
NA	TRBV28	TRBJ2-2	CASRSFGELFF
few	TRBV5-1	TRBJ1-1	CASSPKTGGPKGEAFF
NA	TRBV4-1	TRBJ1-6	CASSHRQGAGSPLHF
NA	TRBV5-1	TRBJ2-5	CASREFQETQYF
NA	TRBV10-1	TRBJ2-3	CASSPLAGQRDTQYF
NA	TRBV30	TRBJ1-4	CAWTTGSPNEKLFF
NA	TRBV7-2	TRBJ1-3	CASSITGGSGQNGNTIYF
NA	TRBV7-2	TRBJ1-2	CASSLGLRDGYTF
NA	TRBV3-1/TRBV3-2	TRBJ1-3	CASSQDPVSGNTIYF
NA	TRBV7-2	TRBJ1-5	CASSLEEGQPQHF
NA	TRBV7-9	TRBJ1-4	CASSLREGVFEKLFF
NA	TRBV5-4	TRBJ1-2	CASSFEVNYGYTF
NA	TRBV5-6	TRBJ2-7	CASSFYDRISSYEQYF
NA	TRBV4-1	TRBJ1-2	CASSPEGGNYGYTF